These 25 T cell receptor beta chains came from one sample sequenced in a study of CD8 T cells in ankylosing spondylitis. TCRdb redid the calling of the 5' RACE reads with MiXCR, one entry per CDR3 protein. Of roughly 700,000 distinct CDR3 sequences in the sample, around 19% were seen once. Study observations and caveats: Seemingly characteristic of ankylosing spondylitis blood was a TCR beta motif consisting of eight highly homologous variants.

These receptors are not linked to any known antigen. The sample was blood, either unsorted or a sorted T cell fraction (not recorded which). The receptors here all came from a male donor with ankylosing spondylitis.

This clonotype was counted a few times. The chain carries TRBV3-1 and TRBJ2-7; TRBD2 matches 7 bases. The CDR3 consists of 12 residues. CDR1 LGHDT and CDR2 YNNKEL come from the germline V gene (reference sequence). The junction had 3 bases not matched to a gene; V was cut back by 3 bases and J by 7 bases. The CDR3 DNA reads as TGTGCCAGCAGCCATCGAGCGGGGGAGCAGTACTTC. Its protein product is CASSHRAGEQYF.

The chain couples TRBV6-5 to TRBJ1-2, with TRBD1 matching 8 bases. Germline V gene lookup returns CDR1 MNHEY and CDR2 SVGAGI. The CDR3 consists of 15 residues. The V segment lost 5 bases and the J segment 2 bases; nucleotides outside the gene matches: 7. The CDR3 loop is CASSHVGTGNYGYTF. The CDR3 DNA reads as TGTGCCAGCAGTCACGTTGGGACAGGCAACTATGGCTACACCTTC.

This chain links TRBV2 with TRBJ2-1, with 9 bases lining up with TRBD1. This CDR3 has 14 residues. The germline V gene encodes CDR1 SNHLY and CDR2 FYNNEI. V was pared by 4 bases and J by 7 bases, with 5 bases of the junction left unmatched. In nucleotides, the CDR3 is TGTGCCAGCAGTGTAGGACAGGGGCTTAATGAGCAGTTCTTC. It translates to CASSVGQGLNEQFF.

The chain couples TRBV11-2 to TRBJ2-1, with a weak D call TRBD1 (6 bases). V shed 5 bases and J shed 2 bases, with 13 bases lying between them. This CDR3 region has 15 residues. Germline lookup yields CDR1 SGHAT and CDR2 FQNNGV. CDR3 loop: CASSPTGIAYNEQFF. The CDR3 bases are TGTGCCAGCAGCCCGACAGGCATTGCCTACAATGAGCAGTTCTTC.

In its sample, this clonotype was seen many times. CDR3 in DNA: TGTGCCAGCACCCAGCGGGAGACCACCGGGGAGCTGTTTTTT. It yields the protein CASTQRETTGELFF. The genes are TRBV6-2 or TRBV6-3 and TRBJ2-2; 8 positions agree with TRBD2. Germline CDR1 reads MNHEY; CDR2 reads SVGEGT. J was trimmed by 4 bases and V by 7 bases; bases with no gene match: 5. The CDR3 consists of 14 residues.

The chain is built from TRBV4-1 and TRBJ2-1; D unclear. Germline V gives CDR1 MGHRA, CDR2 YSYEKL. There are 20 residues in the CDR3. Trimming pared 1 base from V and 1 base from J, leaving 23 bases between. The CDR3 protein is CASSQALGATAKASYNEQFF. DNA for the CDR3: TGCGCCAGCAGCCAAGCACTCGGAGCGACGGCCAAAGCTTCCTACAATGAGCAGTTCTTC.

The rearrangement joins TRBV5-4 to TRBJ2-1; 8 bases line up with TRBD2. The germline V gene encodes CDR1 SGHNT and CDR2 YYREEE (reference sequence). The CDR3 has 15 amino acids. V trimming: 2 bases; J trimming: 1 base; junction bases outside the gene matches: 2. The DNA for the CDR3 is TGTGCCAGCAGCTTTAGCGGGGCGTCCTACAATGAGCAGTTCTTC. It codes for CASSFSGASYNEQFF.

The genes are TRBV20-1 and TRBJ2-4; 8 bases are shared with TRBD2. V was clipped by 2 bases and J by 3 bases; unmatched bases: 12. Germline CDR1 reads DFQATT; CDR2 reads SNEGSKA (reference sequence). CDR3 size: 17 residues. The CDR3: CSARRVREGLGKNIQYF. CDR3 coding DNA: TGCAGTGCTAGACGTGTTCGGGAGGGGTTAGGCAAAAACATTCAGTACTTC.

This clonotype was seen at least ten times. This rearrangement joins TRBV20-1 to TRBJ2-1; tentative D call: TRBD1 (6 bases). Germline CDR1 DFQATT, CDR2 SNEGSKA (reference sequence). V lost 5 bases, J lost 9 bases, and 11 bases lay in between. The CDR3 length is 11 residues. The CDR3 coding sequence is TGCAGTGCTCCGAGCAGGGGTGAGCAGTTCTTC. This gives the protein CSAPSRGEQFF.

This chain uses TRBV6-5 with TRBJ1-4; 11 bases map to TRBD1. CDR1 is MNHEY and CDR2 is SVGAGI in the germline V gene. V trimming: 4 bases; J trimming: 7 bases; junction bases outside the gene matches: 8. This CDR3 contains 16 residues. DNA of the CDR3: TGTGCCAGCAGTTCCGGACAGGGGGCCTTGGGTGAAAAACTGTTTTTT. Translation: CASSSGQGALGEKLFF.

This clonotype has ten or more counts. The chain carries TRBV12-3 or TRBV12-4 and TRBJ2-7; 12 bases agree with TRBD2. The CDR3 extends over 14 amino acids. Losses at the gene ends were 6 bases for V and 3 bases for J; bases not matched to a gene: 3. In DNA form, the CDR3 reads TGTGCCAGCAGAAAGACTAGCGGGAGCTACGAGCAGTACTTC. It translates to CASRKTSGSYEQYF.

This chain uses TRBV7-7 with TRBJ2-5; a possible D gene is TRBD2 (6 bases). Trimming removed 1 base at V and 5 bases at J, with 11 bases between. The CDR3 extends over 14 amino acids. The germline CDR1 and CDR2 sequences are SSHAT and FNYEAQ (reference sequence). CDR3 sequence (DNA): TGTGCCAGCAGCTTAGGACTAGTTAGGGAGACCCAGTACTTC. It is translated as CASSLGLVRETQYF.

The chain uses TRBV20-1 and TRBJ2-6; D is ambiguous. The length of the CDR3 is 15 residues. V shed 3 bases and J shed 0 bases, with 9 bases lying between them. Germline values: CDR1 DFQATT, CDR2 SNEGSKA (reference sequence). CDR3 residues: CSARVLGSGANVLTF. The DNA of the CDR3 is TGCAGTGCTAGGGTTCTGGGCTCTGGGGCCAACGTCCTGACTTTC.

V gene TRBV29-1 combines with J gene TRBJ2-1, with 9 bases aligning to TRBD2. Trimming at V came to 4 bases and at J to 5 bases, leaving 3 bases not matched to a gene. The CDR3 length is 13 residues. Germline V CDR1 and CDR2: SQVTM, ANQGSEA. CDR3 region: CSVVSGGNNEQFF. The CDR3 region has the DNA TGCAGCGTTGTCAGCGGGGGGAACAATGAGCAGTTCTTC.

The rearrangement links TRBV11-2 to TRBJ2-7; possible D gene TRBD2, 6 bases. Trimming pared 1 base from V and 9 bases from J, leaving 13 bases between. Germline CDR1 SGHAT, CDR2 FQNNGV. The CDR3 sequence is 13 residues long. The CDR3 DNA follows: TGTGCCAGCAGCTTAGGGTGGCAGGAGGGGCAGTACTTC. Translation gives CASSLGWQEGQYF.

This clonotype was seen more than once but under ten times. The chain joins TRBV6-5 to TRBJ1-2; D gene ambiguous. Trimming took 0 bases from V and 4 from J, leaving 9 bases between them. The CDR3 extends over 14 amino acids. The germline V gene encodes CDR1 MNHEY and CDR2 SVGAGI. The DNA for the CDR3 is TGTGCCAGCAGTTACTCGAGCGGATCCTATGGCTACACCTTC. It yields the protein CASSYSSGSYGYTF.

The chain joins TRBV12-3 or TRBV12-4 to TRBJ2-5; the match to TRBD1 covers 7 bases. The V segment lost 2 bases and the J segment 1 base; nucleotides outside the gene matches: 4. The CDR3 consists of 15 residues. The CDR3 here is CASSLRRQGQETQYF. CDR3 DNA sequence: TGTGCCAGCAGTTTAAGGCGACAGGGCCAAGAGACCCAGTACTTC.

The V call is TRBV7-3, the J call TRBJ2-1; 9 nucleotides line up with TRBD2. Trimming cost V 4 bases and J 5 bases; bases outside gene matches: 15. The germline gives CDR1 SGHTA, CDR2 FQGTGA. This CDR3 contains 18 residues. In DNA, the CDR3 is TGTGCCAGCAGCTCCCGGGGTAGCGGGGGCCATCCGAACAATGAGCAGTTCTTC. Its translation: CASSSRGSGGHPNNEQFF.

V gene TRBV5-1 combines with J gene TRBJ2-3; D gene ambiguous. From germline, CDR1 is SGHRS and CDR2 YFSETQ. This CDR3 is built from 13 residues. The V end was cut by 4 bases, the J end by 3 bases, with 9 bases between. CDR3 loop: CASSQFGTDTQYF. The DNA of the CDR3 is TGCGCCAGCAGCCAGTTCGGTACAGATACGCAGTATTTT.

This clonotype was counted only a few times. The rearrangement uses TRBV12-3 or TRBV12-4 and TRBJ2-1, with TRBD2 identical over 7 bases. The V segment lost 7 bases and the J segment 7 bases; nucleotides outside the gene matches: 22. The CDR3 is 18 amino acids. CDR3 sequence (DNA): TGTGCCAGCAACCCGCCTTGGGAACTAGCGCGGGGATGGAATGAGCAGTTCTTC. It codes for CASNPPWELARGWNEQFF.

The V gene is TRBV7-8, the J gene TRBJ2-3, with 7 bases matching TRBD2. The CDR3 consists of 15 residues. Losses at the gene ends were 0 bases for V and 4 bases for J; bases not matched to a gene: 4. Germline loops: CDR1 SGHVS, CDR2 FQNEAQ. The CDR3 nucleotides read TGTGCCAGCAGCTTAGCTTGGGGAGGGGCAGATACGCAGTATTTT. It translates to CASSLAWGGADTQYF. The full variable domain, completed using reference TRBV7-8 and TRBJ2-3, is GAGVSQSPRYKVAKRGQDVALRCDPISGHVSLFWYQQALGQGPEFLTYFQNEAQLDKSGLPSDRFFAERPEGSVSTLKIQRTQQEDSAVYLCASSLAWGGADTQYFGPGTRLTVL.

This clonotype has a count of ten or more. The chain uses TRBV20-1 and TRBJ1-2; 8 bases agree with TRBD1. CDR3 length: 16 amino acids. V was pared by 3 bases and J by 6 bases, with 15 bases of the junction left unmatched. Germline V gives CDR1 DFQATT, CDR2 SNEGSKA (reference sequence). In DNA, the CDR3 is TGCAGTGCTAGCGGTGGAACAGGACAGGGTGCGGATGGCTACACCTTC. Translated: CSASGGTGQGADGYTF.

In this sample, this clonotype turned up a few times. The V gene is TRBV6-2 or TRBV6-3, the J gene TRBJ2-3, with 8 bases aligning to TRBD2. Germline CDR1 MNHEY, CDR2 SVGEGT. Trimming cost V 8 bases and J 6 bases; bases outside gene matches: 13. CDR3 length equals 15 residues. The CDR3 DNA is TGTGCCAGCCTTCCGGGACTAGGATTCCGGGATACGCAGTATTTT. As protein: CASLPGLGFRDTQYF.

This clonotype showed up just a few times. The chain combines TRBV27 with TRBJ1-4; TRBD1 is a possible D gene (5 bases). V was clipped by 5 bases and J by 2 bases, with 18 bases between them. Per the germline V gene, CDR1 is MNHEY and CDR2 is SMNVEV (reference sequence). The CDR3 loop spans 17 amino acids. The CDR3 bases are TGTGCCAGCAGTCCTCTCCAGAGGGGACGTACTAATGAAAAACTGTTTTTT. Protein sequence: CASSPLQRGRTNEKLFF.

The chain links TRBV7-3 to TRBJ2-2; 11 positions agree with TRBD1. CDR1 and CDR2 from the germline V gene are SGHTA and FQGTGA. Trimming took 4 bases from V and 8 from J; bases not matched to a gene: 6. This CDR3 has 15 amino acids. The CDR3 sequence: CASSSGQGAGGELFF. In DNA form, the CDR3 reads TGTGCCAGCAGCTCAGGACAGGGGGCCGGTGGGGAGCTGTTTTTT.